Here is one T cell receptor (beta chain) with its context. The method was immunoSEQ multiplex PCR; TCRdb's version includes in-frame clones alone and lacks a portion of them. The sample contains tens of thousands of clones, just over 85% of which appear only once. The sample is drawn from a study of OX40 agonist ivuxolimab in advanced cancers. The CDR3 contains 15 residues. CDR1 and CDR2 from the germline V gene are SGHTS and YDEGEE. Trimming took 4 bases from V and 5 from J, leaving 15 bases between them. The rearrangement joins TRBV5-8 to TRBJ2-2; TRBD1 might be the D (6 bases). The sequence derives from an adult with an advanced solid tumor such as melanoma, head and neck, liver or kidney cancer. Sample: CD4+ or CD8+ T cells sorted from blood, taken in a trial of the OX40 agonist ivuxolimab. Here the CDR3 DNA reads TGTGCCAGCAGCCAAGGCAGGGGCCCGACCGGGGAGCTGTTTTTT. Its protein product is CASSQGRGPTGELFF.